The rows below give T cell receptor beta chains drawn from one sample of a study of T cell responses to AZD1222 COVID-19 vaccine. Measured with immunoSEQ multiplex PCR; TCRdb has only the in-frame clones, and not every one. The profile shows some 200,000 clones, approximately 90% of them singletons. The input for sequencing was peripheral blood, taken on day 0 of AZD1222 vaccination. These TCRs come from an adult in good health. CDR3s include the opening cysteine and the closing phenylalanine or tryptophan. The order of the fields is clone size, J gene, V gene, D gene, CDR3 DNA, CDR3 protein. The D gene is left open where the match is weak. The size field is filled for only some rows; it gives once, few, many or a size class.

NA | TRBJ2-1 | TRBV10-3 | TRBD2 | TGTGCCATCAGTGAGTCGATTGGCGGGAGCGGTCGGAATGAGCAGTTCTTC | CAISESIGGSGRNEQFF
NA | TRBJ2-2 | TRBV13 | NA | TGTGCCAGCAGCCGACTCAGGGATACCAACACCGGGGAGCTGTTTTTT | CASSRLRDTNTGELFF
NA | TRBJ2-7 | TRBV7-7 | TRBD1 | TGTGCCAGCAGCTCCGGGGGGACAGGGAACTACGAGCAGTACTTC | CASSSGGTGNYEQYF
NA | TRBJ1-2 | TRBV21-1 | NA | TGTGCCAGCACCCTACAGGGGCGGAACGGCTACACCTTC | CASTLQGRNGYTF
few | TRBJ1-1 | TRBV28 | NA | TGTGCCAGCAGGTTCCTTATGAACACTGAAGCTTTCTTT | CASRFLMNTEAFF
NA | TRBJ2-1 | TRBV29-1 | NA | TGCAGCGTTGATCCTTGGCAGACAGTACCCAATGAGCAGTTCTTC | CSVDPWQTVPNEQFF
NA | TRBJ2-2 | TRBV25-1 | TRBD2 | TGTGCCAGCAGTGAAACACGGGGGGAGTTGGTTCGCGCCGGGGAGCTGTTTTTT | CASSETRGELVRAGELFF
NA | TRBJ1-5 | TRBV15 | NA | TGTGCCACCAGCAGAGGAAGAGGGGTTAGGAGCAATCAGCCCCAGCATTTT | CATSRGRGVRSNQPQHF
NA | TRBJ1-1 | TRBV5-5 | NA | TGTGCCAGCAGCGGCGCGGAGGGTGGTCACGGAGGGGCCGAAGCTTTCTTT | CASSGAEGGHGGAEAFF
NA | TRBJ1-4 | TRBV3-1/TRBV3-2 | NA | TGTGCCAGCAGCCAAGTTCTAGGTAGGGCGGCTAATGAAAAACTGTTTTTT | CASSQVLGRAANEKLFF
NA | TRBJ1-5 | TRBV7-2 | NA | TGTGCCAGCAGCTCCCTGTCCGGAGGCGATCAGCCCCAGCATTTT | CASSSLSGGDQPQHF
NA | TRBJ2-7 | TRBV5-4 | TRBD1 | TGTGCCAGCAGCCCCCGGGACAGGGGTTACGAGCAGTACTTC | CASSPRDRGYEQYF